This T cell receptor (beta chain) was captured by sequencing in a study of cytomegalovirus exposure and HLA in healthy donors. 13 Jbeta primers and 60 Vbeta primers were used for the PCR. Repertoires were generated with immunoSEQ multiplex PCR, while TCRdb's copy carries only in-frame clones and drops some. This repertoire shows just over 150,000 clones, about three quarters found once; its top ten account for around 0.97%. The V gene lost 5 bases and the J gene lost 1 base, with 11 bases spanning the gap. Per germline, CDR1 SGHTA and CDR2 FQGNSA. The CDR3 runs to 15 residues. The J gene is TRBJ2-2, the V gene TRBV7-2, with D maybe TRBD2 (6 bases). The sequencing input was PBMCs. The receptor was isolated from a woman aged 45-65 years in good health and CMV-seropositive. CDR3 DNA: TGTGCCAGCAGCCCAGTAGCGGTGAACACCGGGGAGCTGTTTTTT. Amino acids: CASSPVAVNTGELFF.